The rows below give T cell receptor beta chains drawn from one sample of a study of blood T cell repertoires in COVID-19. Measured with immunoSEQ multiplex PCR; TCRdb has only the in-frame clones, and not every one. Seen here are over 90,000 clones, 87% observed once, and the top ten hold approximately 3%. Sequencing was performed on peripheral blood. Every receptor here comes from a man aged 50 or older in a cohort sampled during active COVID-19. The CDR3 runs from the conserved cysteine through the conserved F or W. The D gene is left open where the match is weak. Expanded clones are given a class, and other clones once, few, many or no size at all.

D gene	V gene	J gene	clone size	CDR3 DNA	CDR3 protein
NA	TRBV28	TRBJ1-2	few	TGTGCCAGCAGTCTGCCTGGGTGGAGGGAAGGCTACACCTTC	CASSLPGWREGYTF
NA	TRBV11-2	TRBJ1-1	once	TGTGCCAGCAAGCGGGAAGGGGCTGAAGCTTTCTTT	CASKREGAEAFF
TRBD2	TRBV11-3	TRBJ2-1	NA	TGTGCCAGCAGCCGCAGCGGGGAGAGCAATGAGCAGTTCTTC	CASSRSGESNEQFF
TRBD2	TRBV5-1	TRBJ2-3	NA	TGCGCCAGCAGCTCTGGACTAGCGGGGGGTCACACAGATACGCAGTATTTT	CASSSGLAGGHTDTQYF
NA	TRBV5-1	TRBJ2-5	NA	TGCGCCAGCAGCTTAACCGGTTCCCAAGAGACCCAGTACTTC	CASSLTGSQETQYF
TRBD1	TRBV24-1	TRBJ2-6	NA	TGTGCCATCCAGGACAGGATTAAGTCTGGGGCCAACGTCCTGACTTTC	CAIQDRIKSGANVLTF
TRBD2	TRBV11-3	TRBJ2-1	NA	TGTGCCAGCAGCCCGGCCGGACTAGCAGTATCAGTGGTTGAGCAGTTCTTC	CASSPAGLAVSVVEQFF
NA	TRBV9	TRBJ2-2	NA	TGTGCCAGCAGCCTCTCTAGCGCCAACACCGGGGAGCTGTTTTTT	CASSLSSANTGELFF
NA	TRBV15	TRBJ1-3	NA	TGTGCCACCAGCAGATACCAGGATGGTGGAAACACCATATATTTT	CATSRYQDGGNTIYF
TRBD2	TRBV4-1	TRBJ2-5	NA	TGCGCCAGCAGCTCTTTAGCGGGGGGAGGGGAGACCCAGTACTTC	CASSSLAGGGETQYF
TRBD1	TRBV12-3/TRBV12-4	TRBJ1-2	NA	TGTGCCAGCAGACCGACAGGGGAAGGGGGCTACACCTTC	CASRPTGEGGYTF
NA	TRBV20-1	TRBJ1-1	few	TGCAGTGCTAGTCCAGGGTCTGAAGCTTTCTTT	CSASPGSEAFF
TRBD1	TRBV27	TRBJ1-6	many	TGTGCCAGCAGTTCACCCACAGGGGACAATTCACCCCTCCACTTT	CASSSPTGDNSPLHF
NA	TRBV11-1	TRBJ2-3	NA	TGTGCCAGCAGCTTAGATAGAAACACAGATACGCAGTATTTT	CASSLDRNTDTQYF
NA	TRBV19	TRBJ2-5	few	TGTGCCAGTAAAAGGGCGGGGGCCGAAGAGACCCAGTACTTC	CASKRAGAEETQYF
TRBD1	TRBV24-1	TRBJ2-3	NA	TGTGCCACCAGTGACCCGCGGACAGGAATCACAGATACGCAGTATTTT	CATSDPRTGITDTQYF
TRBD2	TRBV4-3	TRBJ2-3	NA	TGCGCCAGCAGCCAAGAAGCGAGCGGGGGCTCAGATACGCAGTATTTT	CASSQEASGGSDTQYF
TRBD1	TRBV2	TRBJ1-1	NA	TGTGCCAGCAGGACACAGGGGGCGCATAGAACAGCTGAAGCTTTCTTT	CASRTQGAHRTAEAFF
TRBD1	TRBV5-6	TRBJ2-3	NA	TGTGCCAGCAGCGAAGACAGGGTCACAGATACGCAGTATTTT	CASSEDRVTDTQYF
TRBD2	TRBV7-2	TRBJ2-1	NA	TGTGCCAGCAGCGTGGGACTAGCGGATTACAATGAGCAGTTCTTC	CASSVGLADYNEQFF
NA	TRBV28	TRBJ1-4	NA	TGTGCCAGCGGGGTGGGAGGTGAAAAACTGTTTTTT	CASGVGGEKLFF
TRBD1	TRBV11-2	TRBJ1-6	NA	TGTGCCAGCAGCCGGACAGGGCGTAATTCACCCCTCCACTTT	CASSRTGRNSPLHF
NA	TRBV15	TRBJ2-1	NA	TGTGCCACCAGCAGAGCTGGGCAGGGTCCTCTCGGTGAGCAGTTCTTC	CATSRAGQGPLGEQFF
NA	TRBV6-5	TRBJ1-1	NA	TGTGCCAGCAGCCCAGGGGAAGGGAACACTGAAGCTTTCTTT	CASSPGEGNTEAFF
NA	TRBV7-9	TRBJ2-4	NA	TGTGCCAGCAGCTTAGCGTCTACCAAAAACATTCAGTACTTC	CASSLASTKNIQYF
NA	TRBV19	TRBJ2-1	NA	TGTGCCAGTCATGACATTGCGTCCTACAATGAGCAGTTCTTC	CASHDIASYNEQFF
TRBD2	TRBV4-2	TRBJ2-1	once	TGTGCCAGCAGCCAAGATCGGAGACTAGCGAATGAGCAGTTCTTC	CASSQDRRLANEQFF
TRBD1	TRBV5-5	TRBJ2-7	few	TGTGCCAGCAGCTTGGCACAGGGGGCGTACGAGCAGTACTTC	CASSLAQGAYEQYF
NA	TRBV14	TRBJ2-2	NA	TGTGCCAGCAGCCCCCCAGGCAGGACACGGAACACCGGGGAGCTGTTTTTT	CASSPPGRTRNTGELFF
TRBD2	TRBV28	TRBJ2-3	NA	TGTGCCAGCAGTTTTGTAGCGGGGGCCACAGATACGCAGTATTTT	CASSFVAGATDTQYF
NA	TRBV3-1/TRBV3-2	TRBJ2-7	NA	TGTGCCAGCAGCCACGAACCCCGGGGGGAGCAGTACTTC	CASSHEPRGEQYF
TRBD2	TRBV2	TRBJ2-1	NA	TGTGCCACCTTTAGGACTAGCGGGGGGCCCCGGGGGTTCTTC	CATFRTSGGPRGFF
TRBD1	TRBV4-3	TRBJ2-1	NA	TGCGCCAGCAGCCTAAGTCCAGGGGGCCATGGCAATGAGCAGTTCTTC	CASSLSPGGHGNEQFF
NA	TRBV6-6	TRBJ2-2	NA	TGTGCCAGCTCCCTCCCGCGGAAGACCGGGGAGCTGTTTTTT	CASSLPRKTGELFF
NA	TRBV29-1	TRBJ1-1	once	TGCAGCGTTGTAGGAGGCGGGACTGAAGCTTTCTTT	CSVVGGGTEAFF
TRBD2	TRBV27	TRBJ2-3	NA	TGTGCCAGCAGTTTATTGTCGCTAGCGGGGGGTTCTAGTTGGGATACGCAGTATTTT	CASSLLSLAGGSSWDTQYF
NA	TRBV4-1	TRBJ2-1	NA	TGCGCCAGCAGCGGATACAGGGCCGGTGAGCAGTTCTTC	CASSGYRAGEQFF
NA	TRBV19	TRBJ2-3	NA	TGTGCCAGCGACTTTGGCGGTACGCAGTATTTT	CASDFGGTQYF
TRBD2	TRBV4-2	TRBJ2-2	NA	TGTGCCAGCAGCCAAGACCAGCGGGGGCACCGGGGAGCTGTTTTT	CASSQDQRGHRGAVF
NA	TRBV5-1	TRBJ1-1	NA	TGCGCCAGCAGCTTGGGGGGAGACACTGAAGCTTTCTTT	CASSLGGDTEAFF
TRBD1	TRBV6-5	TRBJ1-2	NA	TGTGCCAGCAGGGTGGGACAGAGCTATGGCTACACCTTC	CASRVGQSYGYTF
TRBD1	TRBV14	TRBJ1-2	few	TGTGCCAGCAGCCATTACAGGGGGCGTAACTATGGCTACACCTTC	CASSHYRGRNYGYTF
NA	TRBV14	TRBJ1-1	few	TGTGCCAGCAGCCAAGTGGACAGTTTGAACACTGAAGCTTTCTTT	CASSQVDSLNTEAFF
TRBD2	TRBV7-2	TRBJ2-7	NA	TGTGCCAGCAGCTTTGACCGAGCGGGGGGGCGGTACGAGCAGTACTTC	CASSFDRAGGRYEQYF
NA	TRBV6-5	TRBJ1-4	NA	TGTGCCAGCAGGTTGGGCGGGGATAATGAAAAACTGTTTTTT	CASRLGGDNEKLFF
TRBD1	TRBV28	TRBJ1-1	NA	TGTGCCAGCAGTCAACCCCCGACAGGGGTAACTGAAGCTTTCTTT	CASSQPPTGVTEAFF
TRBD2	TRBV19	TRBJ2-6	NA	TGTGCCAGTAGTGTCGGACTAGCGGGGAACTCTGGGGCCAACGTCCTGACTTTC	CASSVGLAGNSGANVLTF
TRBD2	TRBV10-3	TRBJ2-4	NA	TGTGCCACCTGGACACCGCGGGAGAACATTCAGTACTTC	CATWTPRENIQYF